This record concerns one TCR beta chain sequence. Germline CDR1 and CDR2: MDHEN and SYDVKM. This CDR3 is built from 12 residues. The V end was cut by 7 bases, the J end by 3 bases, with 9 bases between. This sample was included in a study of blood T cell repertoires in COVID-19. Using immunoSEQ multiplex PCR, the repertoire was profiled, and TCRdb retains in-frame clones only, with some absent. The sample records 70,000 to 95,000 clones, around 92% being singletons. This clonotype was sampled from a woman aged 60 to 75 with active COVID-19. The chain carries TRBV28 and TRBJ1-1; D might be TRBD1 (5 bases). Source material: peripheral blood. CDR3 coding DNA: TGTGCCAGCACCACGACAGACACTGAAGCTTTCTTT. Translated, it gives CASTTTDTEAFF.